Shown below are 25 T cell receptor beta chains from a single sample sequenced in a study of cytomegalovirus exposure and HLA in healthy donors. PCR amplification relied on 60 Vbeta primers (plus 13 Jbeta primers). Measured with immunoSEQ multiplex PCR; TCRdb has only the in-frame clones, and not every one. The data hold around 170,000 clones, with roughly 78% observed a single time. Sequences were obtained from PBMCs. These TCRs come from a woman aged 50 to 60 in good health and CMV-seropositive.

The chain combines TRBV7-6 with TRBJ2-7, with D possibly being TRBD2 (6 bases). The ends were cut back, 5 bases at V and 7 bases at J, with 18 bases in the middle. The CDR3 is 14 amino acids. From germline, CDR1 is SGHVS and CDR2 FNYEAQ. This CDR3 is CASSAPMGGKEQYF. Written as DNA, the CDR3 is TGTGCCAGCAGCGCCCCCATGGGCGGGAAAGAGCAGTACTTC. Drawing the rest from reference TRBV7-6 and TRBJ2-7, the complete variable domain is GAGVSQSPRYKVTKRGQDVALRCDPISGHVSLYWYRQALGQGPEFLTYFNYEAQQDKSGLPNDRFSAERPEGSISTLTIQRTEQRDSAMYRCASSAPMGGKEQYFGPGTRLTVT.

CDR3 sequence reads: CAITAKGTEAFF. CDR3 bases: TGTGCCATCACCGCAAAGGGGACTGAAGCTTTCTTT. This chain uses TRBV10-3 with TRBJ1-1, with D perhaps TRBD1 (5 bases). CDR3 size: 12 residues. Germline-derived CDR1 and CDR2 are ENHRY and SYGVKD. Trimming left V 7 bases short and J 5 bases short, with 11 bases between.

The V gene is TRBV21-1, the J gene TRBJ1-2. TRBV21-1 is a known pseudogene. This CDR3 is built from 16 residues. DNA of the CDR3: TGTGCCAGCAGCCCCCCTGGACGGGAGAGCCGTTATGGCTACACCTTC. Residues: CASSPPGRESRYGYTF.

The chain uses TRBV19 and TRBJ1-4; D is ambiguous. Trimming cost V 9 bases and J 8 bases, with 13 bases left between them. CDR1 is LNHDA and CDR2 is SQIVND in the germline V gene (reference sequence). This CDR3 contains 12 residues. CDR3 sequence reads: CASSATGEKLFF. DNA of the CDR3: TGTGCCAGCTCCGCGACGGGAGAAAAACTGTTTTTT.

The CDR3 nucleotides are TGTGCCAGCTCACAGGGACAGGCCGGGACCGGGGAGCTGTTTTTT. It encodes CASSQGQAGTGELFF. The chain links TRBV18 to TRBJ2-2, with 8 bases fitting TRBD1. The V segment lost 4 bases and the J segment 5 bases; nucleotides outside the gene matches: 6. The CDR3 extends over 15 amino acids. Germline V gene lookup returns CDR1 KGHSH and CDR2 LQKENI.

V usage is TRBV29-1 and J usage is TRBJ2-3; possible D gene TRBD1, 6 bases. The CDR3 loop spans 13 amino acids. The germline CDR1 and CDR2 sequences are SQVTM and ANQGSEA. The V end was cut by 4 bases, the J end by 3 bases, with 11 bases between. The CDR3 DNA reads TGCAGCGTTGTCAGGGGTAGGACAGATACGCAGTATTTT. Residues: CSVVRGRTDTQYF.

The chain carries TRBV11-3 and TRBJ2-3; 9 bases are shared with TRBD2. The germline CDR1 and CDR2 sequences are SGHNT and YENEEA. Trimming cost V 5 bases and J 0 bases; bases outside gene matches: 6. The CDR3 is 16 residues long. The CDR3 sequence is CASSPGLALSTDTQYF. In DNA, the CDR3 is TGTGCCAGCAGCCCGGGACTAGCCCTTAGCACAGATACGCAGTATTTT.

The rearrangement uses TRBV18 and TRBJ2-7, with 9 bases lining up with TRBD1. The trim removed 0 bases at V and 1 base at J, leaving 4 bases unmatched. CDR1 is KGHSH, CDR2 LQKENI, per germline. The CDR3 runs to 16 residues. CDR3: CASSPPRDRASYEQYF. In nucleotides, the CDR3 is TGTGCCAGCTCACCACCCCGGGACAGGGCATCCTACGAGCAGTACTTC.

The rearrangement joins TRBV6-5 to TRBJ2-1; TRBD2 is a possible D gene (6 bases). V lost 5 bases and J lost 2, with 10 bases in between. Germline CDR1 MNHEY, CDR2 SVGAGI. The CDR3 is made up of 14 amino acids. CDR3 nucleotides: TGTGCCAGCAGTCGACTAGGGGCCTACAATGAGCAGTTCTTC. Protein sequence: CASSRLGAYNEQFF.

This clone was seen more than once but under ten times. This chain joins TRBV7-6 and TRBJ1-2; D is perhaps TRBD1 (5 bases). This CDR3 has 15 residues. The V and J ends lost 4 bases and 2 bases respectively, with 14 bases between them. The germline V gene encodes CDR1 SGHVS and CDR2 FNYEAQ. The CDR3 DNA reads TGTGCCAGCAGCTCTTCAGGGCAGGCAAACTATGGCTACACCTTC. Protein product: CASSSSGQANYGYTF.

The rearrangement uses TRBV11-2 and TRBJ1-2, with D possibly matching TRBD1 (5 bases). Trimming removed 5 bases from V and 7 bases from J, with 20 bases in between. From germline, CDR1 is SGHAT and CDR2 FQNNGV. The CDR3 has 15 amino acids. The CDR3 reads CASSQGPRVVAGYTF. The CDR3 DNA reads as TGTGCCAGCAGCCAGGGCCCCAGGGTGGTGGCTGGCTACACCTTC.

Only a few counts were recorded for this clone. The CDR3 nucleotides read TGTGCCAGCAGCTTTGCGGGGACGGGTCCCCAGCATTTT. Translating gives CASSFAGTGPQHF. The chain has TRBV7-8 and TRBJ1-5, with D possibly TRBD1 on 5 matching bases. V was pared by 3 bases and J by 10 bases, with 13 bases between. Germline V CDR1 and CDR2: SGHVS, FQNEAQ. CDR3 length equals 13 residues.

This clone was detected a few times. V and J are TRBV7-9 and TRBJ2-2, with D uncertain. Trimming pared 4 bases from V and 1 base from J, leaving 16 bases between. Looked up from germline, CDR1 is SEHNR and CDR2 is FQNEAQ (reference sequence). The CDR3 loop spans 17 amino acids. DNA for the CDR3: TGTGCCAGCAGCTCCCACAACGACTGGCGGAACACCGGGGAGCTGTTTTTT. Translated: CASSSHNDWRNTGELFF.

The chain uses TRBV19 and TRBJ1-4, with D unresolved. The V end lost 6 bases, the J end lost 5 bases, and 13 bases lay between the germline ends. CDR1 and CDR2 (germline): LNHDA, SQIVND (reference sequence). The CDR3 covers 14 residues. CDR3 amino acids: CASSSPPTNEKLFF. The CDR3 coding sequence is TGTGCCAGTAGCTCCCCCCCGACAAATGAAAAACTGTTTTTT.

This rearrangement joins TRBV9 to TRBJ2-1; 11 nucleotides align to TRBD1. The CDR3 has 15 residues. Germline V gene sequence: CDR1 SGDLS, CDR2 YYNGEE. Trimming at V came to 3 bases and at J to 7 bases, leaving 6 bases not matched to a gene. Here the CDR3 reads CASSAQGQGANEQFF. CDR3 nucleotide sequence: TGTGCCAGCAGCGCCCAAGGACAGGGGGCGAATGAGCAGTTCTTC.

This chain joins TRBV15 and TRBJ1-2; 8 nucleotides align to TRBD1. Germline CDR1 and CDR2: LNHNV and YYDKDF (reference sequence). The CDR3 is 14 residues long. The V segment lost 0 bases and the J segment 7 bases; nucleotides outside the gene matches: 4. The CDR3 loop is CATSRDRTGRGYTF. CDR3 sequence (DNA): TGTGCCACCAGCAGAGATCGGACAGGGCGTGGCTACACCTTC.

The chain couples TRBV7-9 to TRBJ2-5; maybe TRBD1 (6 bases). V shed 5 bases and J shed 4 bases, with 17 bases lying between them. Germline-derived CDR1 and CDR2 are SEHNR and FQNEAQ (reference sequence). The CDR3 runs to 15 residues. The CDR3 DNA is TGTGCCAGCAGCCCACCTACAGGGCCAAGAGAGACCCAGTACTTC. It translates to CASSPPTGPRETQYF.

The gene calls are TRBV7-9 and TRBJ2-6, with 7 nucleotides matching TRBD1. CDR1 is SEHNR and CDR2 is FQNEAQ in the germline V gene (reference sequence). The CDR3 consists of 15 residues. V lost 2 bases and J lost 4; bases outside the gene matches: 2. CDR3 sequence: CASSLTGVGANVLTF. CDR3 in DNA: TGTGCCAGCAGCTTAACAGGGGTGGGGGCCAACGTCCTGACTTTC.

The CDR3 reads CSVESRATGNTIYF. In DNA, the CDR3 is TGCAGCGTTGAAAGTCGAGCTACCGGAAACACCATATATTTT. The chain employs TRBV29-1 and TRBJ1-3; D remains ambiguous. CDR1 and CDR2 from the germline V gene are SQVTM and ANQGSEA. V was shortened by 2 bases and J by 4 bases, with 12 bases between the two germline ends. This CDR3 has 14 residues.

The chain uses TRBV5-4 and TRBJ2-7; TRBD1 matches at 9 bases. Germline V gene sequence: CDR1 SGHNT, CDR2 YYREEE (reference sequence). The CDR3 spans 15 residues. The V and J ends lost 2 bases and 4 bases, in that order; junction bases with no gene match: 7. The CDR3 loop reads CASSLKQGASYEQYF. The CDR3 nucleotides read TGTGCCAGCAGCTTAAAACAGGGGGCATCGTACGAGCAGTACTTC.

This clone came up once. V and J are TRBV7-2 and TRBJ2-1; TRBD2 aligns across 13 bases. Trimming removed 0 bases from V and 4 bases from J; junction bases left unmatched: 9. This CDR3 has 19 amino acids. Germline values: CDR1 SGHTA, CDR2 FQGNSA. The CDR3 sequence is CASSLAGRTSGGSYNEQFF. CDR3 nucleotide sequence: TGTGCCAGCAGCTTAGCCGGGCGGACTAGCGGGGGAAGTTACAATGAGCAGTTCTTC.

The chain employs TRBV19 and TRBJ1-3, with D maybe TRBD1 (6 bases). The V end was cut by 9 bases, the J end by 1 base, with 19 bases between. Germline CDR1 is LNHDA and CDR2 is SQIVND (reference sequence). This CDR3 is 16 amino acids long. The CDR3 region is CARKFVDRHSGNTIYF. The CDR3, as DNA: TGTGCCAGAAAATTCGTCGACAGGCATTCTGGAAACACCATATATTTT.

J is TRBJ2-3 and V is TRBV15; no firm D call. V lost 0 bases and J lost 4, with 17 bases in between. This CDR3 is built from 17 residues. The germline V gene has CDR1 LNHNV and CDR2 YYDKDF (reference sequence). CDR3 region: CATSRDQPSSGADTQYF. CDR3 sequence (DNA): TGTGCCACCAGCAGAGATCAGCCTAGTTCTGGCGCAGATACGCAGTATTTT.

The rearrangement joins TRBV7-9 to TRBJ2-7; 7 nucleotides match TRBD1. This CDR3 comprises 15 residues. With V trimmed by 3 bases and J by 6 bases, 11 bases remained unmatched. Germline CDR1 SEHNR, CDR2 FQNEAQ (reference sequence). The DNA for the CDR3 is TGTGCCAGCAGCTTTCCGGAGAGGGGGCTCGGCGAGCAGTACTTC. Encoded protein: CASSFPERGLGEQYF.

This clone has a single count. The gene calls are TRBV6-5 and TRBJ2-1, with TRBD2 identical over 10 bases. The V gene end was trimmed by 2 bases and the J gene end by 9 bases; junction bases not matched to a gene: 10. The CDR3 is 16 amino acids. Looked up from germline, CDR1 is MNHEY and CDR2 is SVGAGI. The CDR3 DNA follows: TGTGCCAGCAGTTACGTATTCCTAGCGGGAGAGTTTGAGCAGTTCTTC. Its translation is CASSYVFLAGEFEQFF.